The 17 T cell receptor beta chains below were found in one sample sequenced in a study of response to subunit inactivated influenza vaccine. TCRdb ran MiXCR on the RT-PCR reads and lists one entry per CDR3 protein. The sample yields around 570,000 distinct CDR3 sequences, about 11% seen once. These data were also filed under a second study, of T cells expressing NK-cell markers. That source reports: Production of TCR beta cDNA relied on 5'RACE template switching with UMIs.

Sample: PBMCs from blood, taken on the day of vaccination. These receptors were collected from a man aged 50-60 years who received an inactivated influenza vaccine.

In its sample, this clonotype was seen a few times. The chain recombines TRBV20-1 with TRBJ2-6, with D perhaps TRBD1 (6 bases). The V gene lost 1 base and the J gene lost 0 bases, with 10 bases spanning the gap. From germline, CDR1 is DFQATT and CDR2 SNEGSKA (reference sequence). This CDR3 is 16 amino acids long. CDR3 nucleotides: TGCAGTGCTAGAGCAGGGGCCCGCTCTGGGGCCAACGTCCTGACTTTC. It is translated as CSARAGARSGANVLTF.

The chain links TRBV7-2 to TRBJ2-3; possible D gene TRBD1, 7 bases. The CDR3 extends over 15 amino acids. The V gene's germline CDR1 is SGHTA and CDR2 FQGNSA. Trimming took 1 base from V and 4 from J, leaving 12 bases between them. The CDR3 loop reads CASSLDGRGADTQYF. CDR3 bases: TGTGCCAGCAGCTTAGACGGCAGGGGGGCAGATACGCAGTATTTT. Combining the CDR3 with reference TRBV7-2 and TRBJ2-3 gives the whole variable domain GAGVSQSPSNKVTEKGKDVELRCDPISGHTALYWYRQSLGQGLEFLIYFQGNSAPDKSGLPSDRFSAERTGGSVSTLTIQRTQQEDSAVYLCASSLDGRGADTQYFGPGTRLTVL.

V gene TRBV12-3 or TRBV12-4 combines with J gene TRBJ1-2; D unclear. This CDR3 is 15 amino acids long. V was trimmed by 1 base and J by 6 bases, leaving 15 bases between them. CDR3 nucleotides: TGTGCCAGCAGTTTAGGCTCTGCCGCTCTCGATGGCTACACCTTC. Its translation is CASSLGSAALDGYTF.

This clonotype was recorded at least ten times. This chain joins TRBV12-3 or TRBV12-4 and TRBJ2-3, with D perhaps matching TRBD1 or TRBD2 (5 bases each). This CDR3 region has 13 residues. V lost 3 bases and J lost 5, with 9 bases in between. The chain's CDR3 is CASSFKRGDTQYF. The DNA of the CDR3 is TGTGCCAGCAGTTTTAAGAGGGGAGATACGCAGTATTTT.

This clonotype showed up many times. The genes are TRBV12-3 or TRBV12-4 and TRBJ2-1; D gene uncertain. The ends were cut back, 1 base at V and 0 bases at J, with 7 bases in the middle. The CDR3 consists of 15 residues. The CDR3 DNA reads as TGTGCCAGCAGTTTAGGTGTAAGCTCCTACAATGAGCAGTTCTTC. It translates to CASSLGVSSYNEQFF.

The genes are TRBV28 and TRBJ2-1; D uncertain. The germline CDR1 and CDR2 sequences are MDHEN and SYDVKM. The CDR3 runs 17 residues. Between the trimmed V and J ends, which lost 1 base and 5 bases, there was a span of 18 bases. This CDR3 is CASSLSEGPRLHNEQFF. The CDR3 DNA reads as TGTGCCAGCAGTTTATCGGAAGGACCCCGGCTACACAATGAGCAGTTCTTC.

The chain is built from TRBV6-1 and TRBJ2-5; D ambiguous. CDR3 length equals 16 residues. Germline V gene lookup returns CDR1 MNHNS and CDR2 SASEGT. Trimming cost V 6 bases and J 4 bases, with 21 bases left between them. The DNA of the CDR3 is TGTGCCAGCAGCCCCTTAAACGTTCGTTATCCAGAGACCCAGTACTTC. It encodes CASSPLNVRYPETQYF.

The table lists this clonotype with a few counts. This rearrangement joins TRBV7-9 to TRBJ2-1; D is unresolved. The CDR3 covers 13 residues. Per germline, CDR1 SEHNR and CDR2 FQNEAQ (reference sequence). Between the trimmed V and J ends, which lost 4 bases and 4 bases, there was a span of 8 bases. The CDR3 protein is CASSYDMYNEQFF. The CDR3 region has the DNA TGTGCCAGCAGCTACGACATGTACAATGAGCAGTTCTTC.

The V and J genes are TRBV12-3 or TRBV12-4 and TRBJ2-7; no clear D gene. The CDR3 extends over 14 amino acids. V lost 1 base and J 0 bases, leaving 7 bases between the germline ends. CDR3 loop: CASSLDGLSYEQYF. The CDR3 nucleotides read TGTGCCAGCAGTTTAGACGGTCTCTCCTACGAGCAGTACTTC.

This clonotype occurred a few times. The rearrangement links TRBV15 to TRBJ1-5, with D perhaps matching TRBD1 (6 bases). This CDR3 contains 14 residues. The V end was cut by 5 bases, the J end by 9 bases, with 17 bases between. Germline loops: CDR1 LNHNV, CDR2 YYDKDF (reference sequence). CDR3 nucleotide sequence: TGTGCCACCAGCGGGGACACAGGGTTAGGGCCCCAGCATTTT. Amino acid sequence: CATSGDTGLGPQHF.

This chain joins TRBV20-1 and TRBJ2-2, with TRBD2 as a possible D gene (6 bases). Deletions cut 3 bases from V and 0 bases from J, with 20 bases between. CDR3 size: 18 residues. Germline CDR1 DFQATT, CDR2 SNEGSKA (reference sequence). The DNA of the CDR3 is TGCAGTGCTAGGGACTACCCACTAACTCGAGCGAACACCGGGGAGCTGTTTTTT. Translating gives CSARDYPLTRANTGELFF.

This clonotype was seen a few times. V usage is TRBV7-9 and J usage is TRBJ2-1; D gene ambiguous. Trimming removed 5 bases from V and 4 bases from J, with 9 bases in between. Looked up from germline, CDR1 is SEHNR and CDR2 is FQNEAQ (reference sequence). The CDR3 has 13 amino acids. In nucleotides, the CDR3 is TGTGCCAGCAGCCCCGAGCCATACAATGAGCAGTTCTTC. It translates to CASSPEPYNEQFF.

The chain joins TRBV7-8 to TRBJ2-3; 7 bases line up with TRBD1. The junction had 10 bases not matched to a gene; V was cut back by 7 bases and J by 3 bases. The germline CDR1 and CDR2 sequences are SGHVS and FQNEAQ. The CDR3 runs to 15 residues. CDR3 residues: CASNPGTVNTDTQYF. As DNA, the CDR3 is TGTGCCAGCAATCCCGGGACAGTAAATACAGATACGCAGTATTTT.

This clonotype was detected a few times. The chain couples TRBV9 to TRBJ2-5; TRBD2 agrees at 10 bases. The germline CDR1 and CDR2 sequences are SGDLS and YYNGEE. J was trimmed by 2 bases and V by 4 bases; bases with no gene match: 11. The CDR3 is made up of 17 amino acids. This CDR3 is CASSPSGGTSAQETQYF. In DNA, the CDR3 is TGTGCCAGCAGCCCATCGGGTGGGACTAGCGCACAAGAGACCCAGTACTTC.

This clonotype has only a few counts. CDR3 amino acids: CAAGGTSGSGQYF. Here the CDR3 DNA reads TGCGCCGCTGGGGGGACTAGCGGGTCCGGGCAGTACTTC. The genes are TRBV10-2 and TRBJ2-7, with TRBD2 matching over 12 bases. Per germline, CDR1 WSHSY and CDR2 SAAADI. The CDR3 is made up of 13 amino acids. V dropped 11 bases and J dropped 9; count of bases not matched to a gene: 11.

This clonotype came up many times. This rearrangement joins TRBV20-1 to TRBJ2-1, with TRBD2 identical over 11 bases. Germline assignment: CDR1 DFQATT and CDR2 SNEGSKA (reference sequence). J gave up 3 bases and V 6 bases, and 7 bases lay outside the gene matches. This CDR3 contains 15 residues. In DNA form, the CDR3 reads TGCAGTGCCCCCGGGACTAGCGGTCTCTACAATGAGCAGTTCTTC. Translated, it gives CSAPGTSGLYNEQFF.

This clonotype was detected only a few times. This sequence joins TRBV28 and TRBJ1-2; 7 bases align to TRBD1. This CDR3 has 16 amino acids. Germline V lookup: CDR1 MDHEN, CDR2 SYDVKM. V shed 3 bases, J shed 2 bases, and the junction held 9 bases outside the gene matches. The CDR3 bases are TGTGCCAGCAGTTTTTACCGTGAACAGGGGAACTATGGCTACACCTTC. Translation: CASSFYREQGNYGYTF.